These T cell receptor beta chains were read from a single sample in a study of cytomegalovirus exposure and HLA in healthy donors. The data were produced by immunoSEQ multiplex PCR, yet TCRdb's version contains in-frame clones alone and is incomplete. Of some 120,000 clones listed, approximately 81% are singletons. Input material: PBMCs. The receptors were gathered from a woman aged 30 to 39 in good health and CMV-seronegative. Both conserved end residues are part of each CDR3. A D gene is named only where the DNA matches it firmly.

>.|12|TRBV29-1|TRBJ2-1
CSIPPYADEQFF
TGCAGCATCCCACCCTACGCCGATGAGCAGTTCTTC
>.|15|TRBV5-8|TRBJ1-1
CASSPTMISRSRAFF
TGTGCCAGCAGCCCCACCATGATCTCGAGGAGTCGAGCTTTCTTT
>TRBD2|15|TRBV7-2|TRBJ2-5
CASSFDDGGGETQYF
TGTGCCAGCAGCTTCGACGACGGGGGAGGGGAGACCCAGTACTTC
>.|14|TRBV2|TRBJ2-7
CASSEQGLAYEQYF
TGTGCCAGCAGTGAACAGGGGCTAGCCTACGAGCAGTACTTC
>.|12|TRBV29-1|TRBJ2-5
CSVGPGTGTQYF
TGCAGCGTTGGTCCCGGAACGGGGACCCAGTACTTC
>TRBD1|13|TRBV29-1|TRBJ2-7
CSVTRDSYYEQYF
TGCAGCGTTACTCGGGACAGTTACTACGAGCAGTACTTC
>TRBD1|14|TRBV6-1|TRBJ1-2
CASSEEGQGLGYTF
TGTGCCAGCAGTGAGGAAGGACAGGGTTTGGGCTACACCTTC
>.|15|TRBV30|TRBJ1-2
CAWRAPPGQGYGYTF
TGTGCCTGGAGGGCCCCCCCGGGGCAGGGGTATGGCTACACCTTC
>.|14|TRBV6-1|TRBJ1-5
CASSETAGYQPQHF
TGTGCCAGCAGTGAAACGGCAGGGTATCAGCCCCAGCATTTT
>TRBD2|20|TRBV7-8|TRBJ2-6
CASSLVSTSGLASLANVLTF
TGTGCCAGCAGCTTAGTTTCGACTAGCGGGTTGGCCTCGCTAGCCAACGTCCTGACTTTC
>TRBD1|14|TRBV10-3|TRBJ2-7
CAIRRQGETYEQYF
TGTGCCATCAGGAGACAGGGGGAGACCTACGAGCAGTACTTC